These 30 T cell receptor beta chains share one sample of origin, sequenced in a study of shared clonotypes between healthy human individuals. The repertoire was sequenced with immunoSEQ multiplex PCR; TCRdb's copy has only in-frame clones and lacks some. The sample records 2 million to 3 million clones, roughly 93% being singletons. What was sequenced was naive CD4+ T cells from PBMCs. Indicated subset: CD45RA+ positively selected. These receptors were taken from a man aged 18 to 29 in good health. Some clones in this sample may be carry-over from other donors' samples.

J is TRBJ2-7 and V is TRBV28, with TRBD2 matching 7 bases. Germline CDR1 MDHEN, CDR2 SYDVKM. This CDR3 is 16 amino acids long. Trimming took 2 bases from V and 0 from J; bases not matched to a gene: 7. The chain's CDR3 is CASSLIASGSSYEQYF. In DNA, the CDR3 is TGTGCCAGCAGTTTAATCGCTAGCGGTAGCTCCTACGAGCAGTACTTC.

In DNA form, the CDR3 reads TGTGCCAGCAGCTTTGTAGGGGGGATCTCCTACAATGAGCAGTTCTTC. Its protein is CASSFVGGISYNEQFF. This chain uses TRBV7-2 with TRBJ2-1; TRBD1 or TRBD2 may be the D gene (6 bases each). V was shortened by 3 bases and J by 0 bases, with 12 bases between the two germline ends. The CDR3 has 16 amino acids. Germline lookup yields CDR1 SGHTA and CDR2 FQGNSA. The full variable domain, its missing parts supplied by reference TRBV7-2 and TRBJ2-1, is GAGVSQSPSNKVTEKGKDVELRCDPISGHTALYWYRQSLGQGLEFLIYFQGNSAPDKSGLPSDRFSAERTGGSVSTLTIQRTQQEDSAVYLCASSFVGGISYNEQFFGPGTRLTVL.

In regard to this clone: A junction boundary mismatches the germline segment, possibly from a read error. The chain has TRBV19 and TRBJ2-1; 8 nucleotides align to TRBD2. From germline, CDR1 is LNHDA and CDR2 SQIVND (reference sequence). The CDR3 is 12 residues long. CDR3 in amino acids: CASSTLREGHLF. The CDR3, as DNA: TGTGCCAGTAGTACCCTACGGGAGGGCCACCTCTTC.

The chain is built from TRBV5-1 and TRBJ2-1; 10 bases are a match to TRBD2. V gave up 4 bases and J gave up 6 bases; unmatched junction bases: 10. CDR1 and CDR2 from the germline V gene are SGHRS and YFSETQ. The CDR3 has 16 amino acids. The CDR3 region has the DNA TGCGCCAGCAGCCTGGTGTCTAGCGGGAGCCGCAATGAGCAGTTCTTC. Amino acids: CASSLVSSGSRNEQFF.

The V and J genes are TRBV6-5 and TRBJ2-5; 8 nucleotides match TRBD2. CDR1 is MNHEY and CDR2 is SVGAGI in the germline V gene. CDR3 length equals 15 residues. The V segment lost 2 bases and the J segment 2 bases; nucleotides outside the gene matches: 4. The CDR3 DNA reads as TGTGCCAGCAGTTACCCTAGCGGGCAACAAGAGACCCAGTACTTC. Its translation is CASSYPSGQQETQYF.

The J gene is TRBJ2-3, the V gene TRBV19; a possible D gene is TRBD1 (6 bases). Trimming shortened V by 3 bases and J by 0 bases, and 10 bases separated the two germline ends. The germline CDR1 and CDR2 sequences are LNHDA and SQIVND (reference sequence). The CDR3 runs 15 residues. The chain's CDR3 is CASSIRTVSTDTQYF. DNA of the CDR3: TGTGCCAGTAGTATCCGGACAGTTAGCACAGATACGCAGTATTTT.

The chain couples TRBV7-6 to TRBJ2-1; D not certain. The germline V and J ends were trimmed by 5 bases and 0 bases, with 11 bases remaining between them. CDR3 length equals 15 residues. Germline V gene sequence: CDR1 SGHVS, CDR2 FNYEAQ. The CDR3 bases are TGTGCCAGCAGCCATGCGTATAGCTCCTACAATGAGCAGTTCTTC. Translating gives CASSHAYSSYNEQFF.

This chain connects TRBV5-3 to TRBJ1-2; the D gene is possibly TRBD1 (5 bases). TRBV5-3 is identified as an open reading frame with a role that is uncertain. V was trimmed by 10 bases and J by 8 bases, leaving 12 bases between them. The CDR3 consists of 10 residues. CDR3 sequence: CAWRGTGYTF. CDR3 coding DNA: TGTGCCTGGCGGGGGACGGGCTACACCTTC.

The chain is built from TRBV11-2 and TRBJ2-5, with D maybe TRBD2 (6 bases). Germline CDR1 and CDR2: SGHAT and FQNNGV. V lost 5 bases and J lost 6, with 28 bases in between. The length of the CDR3 is 18 residues. CDR3: CASSLYLANPADYQTQYF. CDR3 nucleotide sequence: TGTGCCAGCAGCCTATATCTAGCGAATCCGGCAGATTATCAGACCCAGTACTTC. The whole variable domain, remainder taken from reference TRBV11-2 and TRBJ2-5, is EAGVAQSPRYKIIEKRQSVAFWCNPISGHATLYWYQQILGQGPKLLIQFQNNGVVDDSQLPKDRFSAERLKGVDSTLKIQPAKLEDSAVYLCASSLYLANPADYQTQYFGPGTRLLVL.

The rearrangement uses TRBV7-8 and TRBJ1-1; 9 bases are shared with TRBD1. V dropped 2 bases and J dropped 6; count of bases not matched to a gene: 10. This CDR3 has 16 residues. Germline CDR1 and CDR2: SGHVS and FQNEAQ. The CDR3 region is CASSLPSTGGFAEAFF. The CDR3 DNA sequence: TGTGCCAGCAGCTTACCATCGACAGGGGGTTTTGCTGAAGCTTTCTTT. Filled out from reference TRBV7-8 and TRBJ1-1, the complete variable domain reads GAGVSQSPRYKVAKRGQDVALRCDPISGHVSLFWYQQALGQGPEFLTYFQNEAQLDKSGLPSDRFFAERPEGSVSTLKIQRTQQEDSAVYLCASSLPSTGGFAEAFFGQGTRLTVV.

This clone was counted a few times. The chain links TRBV2 to TRBJ1-1; possible D gene TRBD1, 6 bases. Germline assignment: CDR1 SNHLY and CDR2 FYNNEI. The CDR3 sequence is 14 residues long. The V and J ends lost 4 bases and 11 bases respectively, with 20 bases between them. DNA for the CDR3: TGTGCCAGCAGTGTGGAACAGGGCGCCCTAGGGGCTTTCTTT. This translates into CASSVEQGALGAFF.

The chain has TRBV7-9 and TRBJ2-2, with D perhaps TRBD1 or TRBD2 (6 bases each). Germline loops: CDR1 SEHNR, CDR2 FQNEAQ (reference sequence). Trimming took off 5 bases at V and 5 bases at J, with 18 bases between the two ends. This CDR3 is 16 amino acids long. The CDR3 loop is CASSPMGGRGTGELFF. In DNA, the CDR3 is TGTGCCAGCAGCCCCATGGGGGGCCGGGGGACCGGGGAGCTGTTTTTT. The full variable domain, with the rest looked up from reference TRBV7-9 and TRBJ2-2, is DTGVSQNPRHKITKRGQNVTFRCDPISEHNRLYWYRQTLGQGPEFLTYFQNEAQLEKSRLLSDRFSAERPKGSFSTLEIQRTEQGDSAMYLCASSPMGGRGTGELFFGEGSRLTVL.

The chain combines TRBV6-1 with TRBJ1-6, with D possibly matching TRBD1 (5 bases). The CDR3 has 12 residues. The V gene's germline CDR1 is MNHNS and CDR2 SASEGT. Trimming pared 10 bases from V and 5 bases from J, leaving 9 bases between. Written as DNA, the CDR3 is TGTGCCATCAGGGATCATAATTCACCCCTCCACTTT. This translates into CAIRDHNSPLHF.

This clone was recorded only once. V and J are TRBV7-9 and TRBJ2-1; a possible D gene is TRBD2 (7 bases). CDR1 is SEHNR and CDR2 is FQNEAQ in the germline V gene (reference sequence). V lost 7 bases and J 5 bases, leaving 15 bases between the germline ends. This CDR3 contains 14 residues. The CDR3: CASNRGAANNEQFF. The CDR3 nucleotides are TGTGCCAGCAACCGGGGGGCAGCGAACAATGAGCAGTTCTTC.

CDR3 DNA: TGCGCCAGCAGCTTGGTATGGACAGGGGAGGATACGCAGTATTTT. Its translation is CASSLVWTGEDTQYF. This chain joins TRBV5-1 and TRBJ2-3, with 9 positions matching TRBD1. CDR3 length: 15 amino acids. Germline assignment: CDR1 SGHRS and CDR2 YFSETQ. The V gene end was trimmed by 0 bases and the J gene end by 6 bases; junction bases not matched to a gene: 5.

The V call is TRBV28, the J call TRBJ1-5; D is undetermined. The ends were cut back, 7 bases at V and 0 bases at J, with 13 bases in the middle. There are 15 residues in the CDR3. Germline loops: CDR1 MDHEN, CDR2 SYDVKM. The CDR3 sequence is CASNRAVHSNQPQHF. The DNA for the CDR3 is TGTGCCAGCAATCGGGCCGTTCATAGCAATCAGCCCCAGCATTTT.

This clone was counted a single time. The gene calls are TRBV28 and TRBJ1-2, with TRBD1 matching over 7 bases. J gave up 4 bases and V 7 bases, and 9 bases lay outside the gene matches. The CDR3 is 14 residues long. In germline, CDR1 is MDHEN, CDR2 SYDVKM. The chain's CDR3 is CASTLGGTAYGYTF. Here the CDR3 DNA reads TGTGCCAGCACCCTAGGGGGGACAGCCTATGGCTACACCTTC.

This clone has only one observation. The V and J genes are TRBV5-1 and TRBJ2-1, with D possibly being TRBD1 (5 bases). Trimming stripped 2 bases from V and 6 bases from J, with 12 bases between. CDR1 is SGHRS, CDR2 YFSETQ, per germline. This CDR3 has 14 residues. The CDR3 nucleotides read TGCGCCAGCAGCTTCCAGGGTCCCTCCAATGAGCAGTTCTTC. Its translation is CASSFQGPSNEQFF.

The chain couples TRBV5-1 to TRBJ2-2; D uncertain. The length of the CDR3 is 14 residues. Between the trimmed V and J ends, which lost 4 bases and 6 bases, there was a span of 13 bases. The V gene's germline CDR1 is SGHRS and CDR2 YFSETQ. As DNA, the CDR3 is TGCGCCAGCAGCCCGTCCGTGGTATCCGGGGAGCTGTTTTTT. Its translation is CASSPSVVSGELFF.

The genes are TRBV11-2 and TRBJ1-2, with a possible D match to TRBD1 (6 bases). Germline values: CDR1 SGHAT, CDR2 FQNNGV. Trimming removed 0 bases from V and 5 bases from J, with 16 bases in between. CDR3 length: 16 residues. CDR3 sequence reads: CASSLDLWRGNYGYTF. CDR3 bases: TGTGCCAGCAGCTTAGATCTGTGGAGGGGGAATTATGGCTACACCTTC.

This CDR3 reads CAIPTGGLGANVLTF. In DNA form, the CDR3 reads TGTGCCATCCCCACAGGGGGTCTTGGGGCCAACGTCCTGACTTTC. The V and J genes are TRBV6-1 and TRBJ2-6; 8 nucleotides match TRBD1. The CDR3 runs 15 residues. Germline V CDR1 and CDR2: MNHNS, SASEGT. V lost 10 bases, J lost 3 bases, and 8 bases stayed unmatched.

The genes are TRBV28 and TRBJ1-2; D gene ambiguous. V shed 10 bases and J shed 3 bases, with 18 bases lying between them. In germline, CDR1 is MDHEN, CDR2 SYDVKM. The CDR3 has 14 amino acids. The DNA of the CDR3 is TGTGCCATAGGACCGAGGGCTTGGGACTATGGCTACACCTTC. Amino acid sequence: CAIGPRAWDYGYTF.

This CDR3 is CASSTSGENTGELFF. In DNA form, the CDR3 reads TGCGCCAGCAGCACTAGCGGGGAAAACACCGGGGAGCTGTTTTTT. V usage is TRBV5-1 and J usage is TRBJ2-2; 10 positions match TRBD2. Germline CDR1 is SGHRS and CDR2 is YFSETQ. This CDR3 has 15 residues. After removal of 4 bases from V and 2 bases from J, the junction contained 2 bases not matched to a gene.

The chain couples TRBV5-1 to TRBJ1-4, with TRBD1 matching 8 bases. The CDR3 contains 15 residues. Trimming took 4 bases from V and 4 from J; bases not matched to a gene: 6. Looked up from germline, CDR1 is SGHRS and CDR2 is YFSETQ. DNA for the CDR3: TGCGCCAGCAGCGCACGGACAGGGCGTAATGAAAAACTGTTTTTT. Amino acid sequence: CASSARTGRNEKLFF.

This sequence joins TRBV5-1 and TRBJ2-7; D perhaps matches TRBD2 (6 bases). The germline V gene encodes CDR1 SGHRS and CDR2 YFSETQ. V gave up 1 base and J gave up 7 bases, with 21 bases separating them. This CDR3 is built from 16 residues. CDR3 DNA sequence: TGCGCCAGCAGCTTGAAACGCGGGACGCAGGCGGGGGAGCAGTACTTC. It is translated as CASSLKRGTQAGEQYF.

The J gene is TRBJ2-1, the V gene TRBV28, with 8 bases fitting TRBD2. This CDR3 is 14 amino acids long. V lost 5 bases, J lost 10 bases, and 10 bases stayed unmatched. The germline CDR1 and CDR2 sequences are MDHEN and SYDVKM. CDR3 DNA: TGTGCCAGCAGTCCCAGGGCGGGAGGTGAGGAGCAGTTCTTC. Protein sequence: CASSPRAGGEEQFF.

To note about this clone: The sample contains more than one DNA sequence encoding this CDR3. The rearrangement links TRBV9 to TRBJ2-7; 11 nucleotides align to TRBD2. The germline gives CDR1 SGDLS, CDR2 YYNGEE. J lost 2 bases, V lost 5 bases, and 3 bases had no gene match. The CDR3 runs 14 residues. Here the CDR3 DNA reads TGTGCCAGCAGTCGACTAGCGGGAACCTACGAGCAGTACTTC. Its protein is CASSRLAGTYEQYF.

The rearrangement links TRBV6-5 to TRBJ1-2; TRBD1 matches 7 bases. V was pared by 6 bases and J by 2 bases, with 6 bases of the junction left unmatched. The CDR3 is 14 amino acids. CDR1 MNHEY and CDR2 SVGAGI come from the germline V gene. The CDR3 nucleotides read TGTGCCAGCAGCCGGGACAGAAGGAACTATGGCTACACCTTC. This translates into CASSRDRRNYGYTF.

V and J are TRBV28 and TRBJ1-5, with D hard to call. Germline loops: CDR1 MDHEN, CDR2 SYDVKM. V was trimmed by 2 bases and J by 7 bases, leaving 6 bases between them. The CDR3 is 12 residues long. The CDR3 DNA is TGTGCCAGCAGTTTACAGGTCCAGCCCCAGCATTTT. Translating gives CASSLQVQPQHF. Looking up the rest from reference TRBV28 and TRBJ1-5 gives the full variable domain: DVKVTQSSRYLVKRTGEKVFLECVQDMDHENMFWYRQDPGLGLRLIYFSYDVKMKEKGDIPEGYSVSREKKERFSLILESASTNQTSMYLCASSLQVQPQHFGDGTRLSIL.

V is TRBV11-2 and J is TRBJ1-1, with no clear D. Trimming left V 6 bases short and J 6 bases short, with 14 bases between. This CDR3 comprises 13 residues. From germline, CDR1 is SGHAT and CDR2 FQNNGV. The CDR3 region is CASSFPLGAEAFF. Written as DNA, the CDR3 is TGTGCCAGCAGTTTCCCCTTAGGCGCTGAAGCTTTCTTT.